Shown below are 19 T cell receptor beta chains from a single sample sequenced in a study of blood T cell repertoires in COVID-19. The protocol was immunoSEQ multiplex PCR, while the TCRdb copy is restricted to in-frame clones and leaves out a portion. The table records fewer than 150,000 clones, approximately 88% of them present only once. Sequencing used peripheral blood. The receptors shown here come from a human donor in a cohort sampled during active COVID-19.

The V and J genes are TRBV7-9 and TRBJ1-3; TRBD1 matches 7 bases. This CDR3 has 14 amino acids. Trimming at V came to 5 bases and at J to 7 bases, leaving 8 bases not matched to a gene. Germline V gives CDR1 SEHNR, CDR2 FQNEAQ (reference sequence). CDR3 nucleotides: TGTGCCAGCAGCAATGAGGACAGGAGTAACACCATATATTTT. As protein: CASSNEDRSNTIYF.

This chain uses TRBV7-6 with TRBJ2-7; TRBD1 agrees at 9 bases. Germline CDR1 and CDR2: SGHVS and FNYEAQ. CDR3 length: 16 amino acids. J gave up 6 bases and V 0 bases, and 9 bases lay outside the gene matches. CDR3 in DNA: TGTGCCAGCAGCTTAGCCGTACCGGGACAGGGTTTCGAGCAGTACTTC. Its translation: CASSLAVPGQGFEQYF. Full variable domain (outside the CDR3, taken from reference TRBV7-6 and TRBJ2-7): GAGVSQSPRYKVTKRGQDVALRCDPISGHVSLYWYRQALGQGPEFLTYFNYEAQQDKSGLPNDRFSAERPEGSISTLTIQRTEQRDSAMYRCASSLAVPGQGFEQYFGPGTRLTVT.

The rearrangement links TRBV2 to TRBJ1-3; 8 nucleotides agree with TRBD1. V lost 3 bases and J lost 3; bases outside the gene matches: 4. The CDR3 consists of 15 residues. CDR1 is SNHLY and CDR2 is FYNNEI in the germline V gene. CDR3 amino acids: CASSDRQGSGNTIYF. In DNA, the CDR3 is TGTGCCAGCAGTGATCGACAGGGGAGTGGAAACACCATATATTTT.

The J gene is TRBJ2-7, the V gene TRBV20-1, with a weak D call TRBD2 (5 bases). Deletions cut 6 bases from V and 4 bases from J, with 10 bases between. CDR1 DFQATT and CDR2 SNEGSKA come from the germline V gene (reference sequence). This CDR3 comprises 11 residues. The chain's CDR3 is CSAPGWYEQYF. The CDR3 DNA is TGCAGTGCCCCGGGGTGGTACGAGCAGTACTTC.

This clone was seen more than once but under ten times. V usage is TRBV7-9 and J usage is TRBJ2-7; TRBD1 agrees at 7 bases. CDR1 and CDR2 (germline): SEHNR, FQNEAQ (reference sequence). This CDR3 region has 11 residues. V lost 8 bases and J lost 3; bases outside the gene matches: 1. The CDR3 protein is CASGDSYEQYF. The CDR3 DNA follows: TGTGCCAGCGGGGACAGCTACGAGCAGTACTTC.

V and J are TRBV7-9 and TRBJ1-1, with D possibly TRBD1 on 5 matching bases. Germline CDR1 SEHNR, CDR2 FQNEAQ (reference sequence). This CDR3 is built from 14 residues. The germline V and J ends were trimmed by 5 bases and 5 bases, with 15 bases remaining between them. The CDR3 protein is CASSPPQGYTEAFF. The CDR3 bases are TGTGCCAGCAGCCCGCCCCAGGGATATACTGAAGCTTTCTTT.

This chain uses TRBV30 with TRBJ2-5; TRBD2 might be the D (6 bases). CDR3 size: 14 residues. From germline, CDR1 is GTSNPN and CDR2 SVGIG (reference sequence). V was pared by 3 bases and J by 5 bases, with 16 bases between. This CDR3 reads CAWRRPGTLETQYF. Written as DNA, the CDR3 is TGTGCCTGGAGGCGCCCCGGGACTCTGGAGACCCAGTACTTC.

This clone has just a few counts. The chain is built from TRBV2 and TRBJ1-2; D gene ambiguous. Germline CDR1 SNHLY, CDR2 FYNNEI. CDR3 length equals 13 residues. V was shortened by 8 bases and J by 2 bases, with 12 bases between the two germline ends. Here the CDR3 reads CASGDTSNYGYTF. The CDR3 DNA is TGTGCCAGCGGCGACACTTCAAACTATGGCTACACCTTC.

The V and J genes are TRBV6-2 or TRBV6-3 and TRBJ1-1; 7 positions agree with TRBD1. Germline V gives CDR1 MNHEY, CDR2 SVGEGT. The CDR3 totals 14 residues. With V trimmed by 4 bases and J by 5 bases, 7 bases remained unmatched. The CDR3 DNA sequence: TGTGCCAGCAGTTTCGTCGGCAGGGGGACTGAAGCTTTCTTT. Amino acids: CASSFVGRGTEAFF.

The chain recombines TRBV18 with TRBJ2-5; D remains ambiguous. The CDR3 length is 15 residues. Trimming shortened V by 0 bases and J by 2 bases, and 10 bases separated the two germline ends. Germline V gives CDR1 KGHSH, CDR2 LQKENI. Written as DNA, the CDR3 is TGTGCCAGCTCACCACCGCCACATAATCAAGAGACCCAGTACTTC. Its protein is CASSPPPHNQETQYF.

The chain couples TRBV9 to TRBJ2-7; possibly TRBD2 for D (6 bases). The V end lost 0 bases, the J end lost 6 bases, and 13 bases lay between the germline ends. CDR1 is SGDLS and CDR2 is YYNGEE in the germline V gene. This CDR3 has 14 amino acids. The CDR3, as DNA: TGTGCCAGCAGCGTAGCCCCGGGAGCTGCCGAGCAGTACTTC. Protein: CASSVAPGAAEQYF.

In nucleotides, the CDR3 is TGTGCCAGCAGTCCCACGTCGGACAGGGTTTACAATGAGCAGTTCTTC. This translates into CASSPTSDRVYNEQFF. The chain is built from TRBV4-2 and TRBJ2-1, with 8 nucleotides matching TRBD1. Trimming removed 6 bases from V and 4 bases from J; junction bases left unmatched: 11. CDR1 and CDR2 from the germline V gene are LGHNA and YNFKEQ. The CDR3 loop spans 16 amino acids.

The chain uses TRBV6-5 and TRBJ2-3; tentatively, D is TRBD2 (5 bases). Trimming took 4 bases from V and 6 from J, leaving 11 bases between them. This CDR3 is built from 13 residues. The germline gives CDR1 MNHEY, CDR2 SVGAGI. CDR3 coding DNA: TGTGCCAGCAGTTGGAGGACGGGCGATACGCAGTATTTT. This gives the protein CASSWRTGDTQYF.

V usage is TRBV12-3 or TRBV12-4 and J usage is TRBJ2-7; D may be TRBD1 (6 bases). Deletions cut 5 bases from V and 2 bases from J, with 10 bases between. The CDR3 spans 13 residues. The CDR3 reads CASSSTGTYEQYF. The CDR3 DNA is TGTGCCAGCAGTAGCACAGGGACCTACGAGCAGTACTTC.

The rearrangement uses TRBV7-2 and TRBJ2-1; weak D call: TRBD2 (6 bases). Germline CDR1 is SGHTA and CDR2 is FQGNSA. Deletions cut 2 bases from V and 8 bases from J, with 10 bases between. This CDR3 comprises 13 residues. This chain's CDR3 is CASSLSREDEQFF. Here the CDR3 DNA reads TGTGCCAGCAGCTTATCTAGGGAGGATGAGCAGTTCTTC.

CDR3 protein: CASSSRTGGRTGELFF. Here the CDR3 DNA reads TGTGCCAGCAGTTCTCGGACAGGAGGGAGGACCGGGGAGCTGTTTTTT. The gene calls are TRBV11-3 and TRBJ2-2, with a tentative D call TRBD1 (7 bases). Germline CDR1 and CDR2: SGHNT and YENEEA. V lost 6 bases and J 5 bases, leaving 19 bases between the germline ends. The CDR3 sequence is 16 residues long. Combining the CDR3 with reference TRBV11-3 and TRBJ2-2 gives the whole variable domain EAGVVQSPRYKIIEKKQPVAFWCNPISGHNTLYWYLQNLGQGPELLIRYENEEAVDDSQLPKDRFSAERLKGVDSTLKIQPAELGDSAVYLCASSSRTGGRTGELFFGEGSRLTVL.

CDR3 sequence: CACARDSQETQYF. DNA for the CDR3: TGTGCCTGTGCCAGGGACAGCCAAGAGACCCAGTACTTC. The gene calls are TRBV30 and TRBJ2-5; 7 bases map to TRBD1. Germline CDR1 GTSNPN, CDR2 SVGIG (reference sequence). V shed 6 bases and J 1 base; nucleotides not matched to a gene: 5. CDR3 length equals 13 residues.

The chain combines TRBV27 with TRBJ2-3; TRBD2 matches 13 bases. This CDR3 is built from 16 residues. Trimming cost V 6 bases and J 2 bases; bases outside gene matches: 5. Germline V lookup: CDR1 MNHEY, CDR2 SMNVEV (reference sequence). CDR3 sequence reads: CASRTGLAGATDTQYF. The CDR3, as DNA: TGTGCCAGCAGGACCGGACTAGCGGGGGCCACAGATACGCAGTATTTT.

CDR3 in DNA: TGCAGCGGCGGGGATGCCTACGAGCAGTACTTC. Its translation is CSGGDAYEQYF. The V call is TRBV29-1, the J call TRBJ2-7, with D tentatively TRBD2 (6 bases). The CDR3 has 11 amino acids. CDR1 SQVTM and CDR2 ANQGSEA come from the germline V gene. Trimming pared 7 bases from V and 2 bases from J, leaving 9 bases between.